One sample yielded the 24 T cell receptor beta chains listed below, sequenced in a study of T cells in Graves' hyperthyroidism and ophthalmopathy. RNA transcripts provided the source from which TCR beta CDR3 regions were amplified. The primer set for the first-round RT-PCR of the TCR CDR3 was HTBI. MiXCR, run by TCRdb on the multiplex PCR reads, gives a single entry per CDR3 protein. The sample shows some 690,000 distinct CDR3 sequences, roughly a sixth of them seen only once. Input material: blood. Every receptor here comes from a middle-aged man with Graves' hyperthyroidism.

This clonotype was seen only a few times. This sequence joins TRBV24-1 and TRBJ2-1, with 8 nucleotides matching TRBD1. Germline CDR1 KGHDR, CDR2 SFDVKD. The CDR3 runs 13 residues. J lost 6 bases, V lost 12 bases, and 9 bases had no gene match. The CDR3 protein is CAAMGRGLNEQFF. The CDR3 nucleotides read TGTGCCGCCATGGGCAGGGGGCTCAATGAGCAGTTCTTC.

Comments on this clonotype: Being one base from a much bigger clone, this may be a read error. V and J are TRBV2 and TRBJ2-1; no clear D. The CDR3 is 12 amino acids. With 7 bases removed from V and 6 bases from J, the gap between germline ends came to 10 bases. Per the germline V gene, CDR1 is SNHLY and CDR2 is FYNNEI. The CDR3 sequence: CASMTACNEQFF. CDR3 coding DNA: TGTGCCAGCATGACGGCTTGCAATGAGCAGTTCTTC. The full variable domain, its missing parts supplied by reference TRBV2 and TRBJ2-1, is EPEVTQTPSHQVTQMGQEVILRCVPISNHLYFYWYRQILGQKVEFLVSFYNNEISEKSEIFDDQFSVERPDGSNFTLKIRSTKLEDSAMYFCASMTACNEQFFGPGTRLTVL.

Ten or more counts support this clonotype. J is TRBJ2-1 and V is TRBV2, with TRBD1 as a possible D gene (6 bases). Germline lookup yields CDR1 SNHLY and CDR2 FYNNEI. The V end lost 9 bases, the J end lost 4 bases, and 22 bases lay between the germline ends. The CDR3 runs 16 residues. The DNA of the CDR3 is TGTGCCAGTACTTTAGACAGGCCTCCCCTTTACAATGAGCAGTTCTTC. It yields the protein CASTLDRPPLYNEQFF.

Note on this clonotype: This CDR3 is missing its conserved last phenylalanine or tryptophan, likely due to a read error. V is TRBV14 and J is TRBJ1-1, with D unclear. V was trimmed by 0 bases and J by 5 bases, leaving 10 bases between them. The CDR3 sequence is 14 residues long. Germline lookup yields CDR1 SGHDN and CDR2 FVKESK. The CDR3 loop is CASSQDLWDTEAFL. The CDR3 DNA follows: TGTGCCAGCAGCCAAGATCTATGGGATACTGAAGCTTTCCTT.

This clonotype has a handful of counts. The V call is TRBV28, the J call TRBJ1-5; the D is unclear. The CDR3 is 15 amino acids. Germline V gives CDR1 MDHEN, CDR2 SYDVKM. V dropped 5 bases and J dropped 2 bases, with 13 bases sitting between them. CDR3 region: CASSEGSRGNQPQHF. DNA for the CDR3: TGTGCCAGCAGTGAAGGCTCACGGGGCAATCAGCCCCAGCATTTT.

This clonotype was seen more than once but under ten times. CDR3: CASSGGQGIYEQYF. DNA of the CDR3: TGCGCCAGCAGCGGGGGACAGGGGATCTACGAGCAGTACTTC. This chain joins TRBV5-1 and TRBJ2-7, with TRBD1 matching 10 bases. Per germline, CDR1 SGHRS and CDR2 YFSETQ. This CDR3 has 14 residues. Germline trimming cut 4 bases from V and 3 bases from J; bases unmatched to any gene: 4.

This clonotype was detected many times. The chain couples TRBV28 to TRBJ1-2; D unclear. V dropped 2 bases and J dropped 7 bases, with 11 bases sitting between them. Germline V gives CDR1 MDHEN, CDR2 SYDVKM. The CDR3 is 13 amino acids. The CDR3 nucleotides read TGTGCCAGCAGTTTAACTTGGATCTCTGGCTACACCTTC. This gives the protein CASSLTWISGYTF.

Only a few counts were recorded for this clonotype. The chain joins TRBV28 to TRBJ1-1; a weak D match, TRBD1 (5 bases). CDR1 is MDHEN, CDR2 SYDVKM, per germline. The CDR3 contains 15 residues. V lost 5 bases to trimming and J lost 8 bases, with 21 bases between them. The CDR3 sequence: CASSRGTESDWEAFF. The CDR3 DNA reads TGTGCCAGCAGTCGCGGGACCGAGTCTGATTGGGAAGCTTTCTTT.

In this sample, this clonotype turned up many times. The V and J genes are TRBV18 and TRBJ1-1, with 7 bases matching TRBD1. The germline CDR1 and CDR2 sequences are KGHSH and LQKENI. V was pared by 5 bases and J by 8 bases, with 14 bases of the junction left unmatched. The CDR3 runs 15 residues. The DNA for the CDR3 is TGTGCCAGCTCATTCTCCGGGACAGTCGAGATCGAAGCTTTCTTT. Amino acids: CASSFSGTVEIEAFF.

The chain recombines TRBV5-1 with TRBJ1-1, with D unresolved. Germline V gene lookup returns CDR1 SGHRS and CDR2 YFSETQ. The CDR3 loop spans 14 amino acids. Trimming took off 7 bases at V and 0 bases at J, with 13 bases between the two ends. Here the CDR3 DNA reads TGCGCCAGCCGACCTGGGTTCTTGAACACTGAAGCTTTCTTT. Its translation is CASRPGFLNTEAFF.

This clonotype occurred a few times. The CDR3 protein is CATSSYHGTESEKLFF. In DNA, the CDR3 is TGTGCCACCAGCAGTTACCATGGGACAGAGAGTGAAAAACTGTTTTTT. This chain links TRBV15 with TRBJ1-4; TRBD1 matches at 7 bases. In germline, CDR1 is LNHNV, CDR2 YYDKDF (reference sequence). The CDR3 has 16 amino acids. Germline trimming cut 3 bases from V and 7 bases from J; bases unmatched to any gene: 11.

The sample holds many counts of this clonotype. The chain employs TRBV11-1 and TRBJ2-6; no clear D. Germline CDR1 SGHAT, CDR2 FQDESV (reference sequence). The V gene lost 2 bases and the J gene lost 2 bases, with 13 bases spanning the gap. CDR3 size: 17 residues. The CDR3, as DNA: TGTGCCAGCAGCTTATACCGTTTGAACCCTGGGGCCAACGTCCTGACTTTC. This gives the protein CASSLYRLNPGANVLTF.

This clonotype was observed a handful of times. This chain connects TRBV6-1 to TRBJ2-1, with TRBD2 matching over 7 bases. J gave up 0 bases and V 10 bases, and 6 bases lay outside the gene matches. Germline V gene lookup returns CDR1 MNHNS and CDR2 SASEGT. The CDR3 spans 14 residues. DNA for the CDR3: TGTGCCATCAGAGCGGGGAGCTCCTACAATGAGCAGTTCTTC. Translation gives CAIRAGSSYNEQFF.

This clonotype was detected many times. V is TRBV28 and J is TRBJ1-1, with D tentatively TRBD1 (5 bases). Germline V lookup: CDR1 MDHEN, CDR2 SYDVKM. CDR3 length: 15 residues. Trimming pared 8 bases from V and 5 bases from J, leaving 21 bases between. CDR3 DNA sequence: TGTGCCAGCCTTCCGGGGGGGGTTGTTTTTACTGAAGCTTTCTTT. It encodes CASLPGGVVFTEAFF.

This clonotype was seen a few times. The chain has TRBV9 and TRBJ1-1; TRBD1 matches at 7 bases. Germline CDR1 reads SGDLS; CDR2 reads YYNGEE. Trimming cost V 0 bases and J 11 bases; bases outside gene matches: 4. This CDR3 contains 12 residues. The CDR3 loop reads CASSVDDRVAFF. The CDR3 bases are TGTGCCAGCAGCGTAGATGACAGGGTGGCTTTCTTT.

The table lists this clonotype with a few counts. This chain uses TRBV4-2 with TRBJ1-1, with TRBD1 as a possible D gene (5 bases). The CDR3 spans 15 residues. Trimming took off 0 bases at V and 6 bases at J, with 14 bases between the two ends. The germline gives CDR1 LGHNA, CDR2 YNFKEQ. The CDR3 reads CASSQDPRGSPEAFF. In DNA, the CDR3 is TGTGCCAGCAGCCAAGACCCTCGGGGGTCACCTGAAGCTTTCTTT.

Many counts were recorded for this clonotype. The V and J genes are TRBV14 and TRBJ1-1, with unresolved D. V lost 1 base and J 4 bases, leaving 10 bases between the germline ends. There are 14 residues in the CDR3. Germline-derived CDR1 and CDR2 are SGHDN and FVKESK. CDR3 nucleotides: TGTGCCAGCAGCCAAGGATCAAGGTTCACTGAAGCTTTCTTT. This codes for CASSQGSRFTEAFF.

With respect to this clonotype: A much larger clone differs from this one at a single base, so this may be a read error. CDR3 sequence: CASNFRVGSLNSPLHF. The CDR3 DNA reads TGTGCCAGCAATTTTAGGGTGGGGAGCTTGAATTCACCCCTCCACTTT. This chain links TRBV27 with TRBJ1-6, with D uncertain. The CDR3 is made up of 16 amino acids. Germline lookup yields CDR1 MNHEY and CDR2 SMNVEV (reference sequence). Trimming left V 7 bases short and J 7 bases short, with 20 bases between.

The rearrangement uses TRBV6-5 and TRBJ1-5; no clear D gene. Germline lookup yields CDR1 MNHEY and CDR2 SVGAGI. The CDR3 loop spans 13 amino acids. Trimming took off 2 bases at V and 3 bases at J, with 5 bases between the two ends. The CDR3 nucleotides are TGTGCCAGCAGTTACGACAACAATCAGCCCCAGCATTTT. Translation gives CASSYDNNQPQHF.

This clonotype was picked up many times. The chain joins TRBV28 to TRBJ2-7; 8 nucleotides match TRBD2. The CDR3 has 13 residues. Per the germline V gene, CDR1 is MDHEN and CDR2 is SYDVKM. J gave up 6 bases and V 2 bases, and 3 bases lay outside the gene matches. CDR3 in amino acids: CASSLGGRLEQYF. CDR3 coding DNA: TGTGCCAGCAGTTTAGGCGGGAGGCTCGAGCAGTACTTC.

This clonotype was seen repeatedly, ten times or more. This chain joins TRBV28 and TRBJ1-1; D unclear. This CDR3 is built from 13 residues. The germline V and J ends were trimmed by 5 bases and 4 bases, with 11 bases remaining between them. Germline assignment: CDR1 MDHEN and CDR2 SYDVKM. CDR3 protein: CASSLYYSTEAFF. Here the CDR3 DNA reads TGTGCCAGCAGTCTATACTACAGCACTGAAGCTTTCTTT.

This clonotype was observed at least ten times. The chain employs TRBV11-2 and TRBJ2-5, with D perhaps TRBD2 (6 bases). Deletions cut 2 bases from V and 2 bases from J, with 9 bases between. CDR1 and CDR2 (germline): SGHAT, FQNNGV. CDR3 size: 14 residues. CDR3 DNA sequence: TGTGCCAGCAGCTTAATAGCGGAGCAAGAGACCCAGTACTTC. Its protein product is CASSLIAEQETQYF.

This rearrangement joins TRBV20-1 to TRBJ2-2; 10 positions match TRBD2. V trimming: 0 bases; J trimming: 4 bases; junction bases outside the gene matches: 8. The germline CDR1 and CDR2 sequences are DFQATT and SNEGSKA (reference sequence). This CDR3 comprises 17 residues. This chain's CDR3 is CSARDPAAGGFTGELFF. Here the CDR3 DNA reads TGCAGTGCTAGAGATCCCGCAGCGGGAGGGTTCACCGGGGAGCTGTTTTTT.

This clonotype was observed a single time. A read error may be the cause here, since a much bigger clone is one base away. V and J are TRBV30 and TRBJ1-6, with D perhaps TRBD1 (5 bases). The CDR3 is made up of 14 amino acids. The germline V gene encodes CDR1 GTSNPN and CDR2 SVGIG (reference sequence). Trimming removed 2 bases at V and 10 bases at J, with 15 bases between. For the CDR3, the DNA is TGTGCCTGGAGTTCAAGACAGCCTAGGTCACCCCTCCACTTT. It codes for CAWSSRQPRSPLHF.